These T cell receptor beta chains were read from a single sample in a study of blood T cell repertoires in COVID-19. The table came from immunoSEQ multiplex PCR; TCRdb's copy has only in-frame clones and leaves some out. This table holds roughly 300,000 clones, over 80% found once. The sequenced sample was peripheral blood. The origin of the receptors is a woman in her forties who had recovered from COVID-19. Each CDR3 is given with its conserved first and last residue. D genes are given only for firm matches. The listing skips clone size in some rows; elsewhere it reads once, few, many or a size class.

clone size	D gene	V gene	J gene	CDR3 protein	CDR3 DNA
-	TRBD1	TRBV5-1	TRBJ1-2	CASSLATGGRYGYTF	TGCGCCAGCAGCTTAGCTACAGGGGGAAGGTATGGCTACACCTTC
-	-	TRBV3-1/TRBV3-2	TRBJ2-7	CASSQLGAERPYEQYF	TGTGCCAGCAGCCAACTGGGGGCGGAAAGACCCTACGAGCAGTACTTC
-	TRBD2	TRBV28	TRBJ2-4	CASSPWGGKDIQYF	TGTGCCAGCAGTCCGTGGGGGGGAAAGGACATTCAGTACTTC
-	-	TRBV7-2	TRBJ1-1	CASSPVGFMNTEAFF	TGTGCCAGCAGCCCAGTCGGGTTTATGAACACTGAAGCTTTCTTT
-	-	TRBV7-9	TRBJ1-1	CASSLLDSTEAFF	TGTGCCAGCAGCCTCCTGGACAGCACTGAAGCTTTCTTT
-	TRBD1	TRBV5-6	TRBJ1-1	CASSFDPGQGAAAFF	TGTGCCAGCAGCTTCGACCCTGGACAGGGGGCGGCGGCTTTCTTT
-	TRBD1	TRBV10-3	TRBJ1-4	CAISRQGRDEKLFF	TGTGCCATCAGCAGACAGGGAAGGGACGAAAAACTGTTTTTT
-	-	TRBV12-3/TRBV12-4	TRBJ1-1	CASSLWGDAFF	TGTGCCAGCAGTTTATGGGGGGACGCTTTCTTT
-	TRBD1	TRBV6-5	TRBJ1-5	CASSGQGARQPQHF	TGTGCCAGCAGCGGACAGGGGGCGCGACAGCCCCAGCATTTT
-	TRBD1	TRBV5-4	TRBJ1-2	CASRPGQGALGYTF	TGTGCCAGCAGACCGGGCCAGGGGGCACTTGGCTACACCTTC
-	-	TRBV29-1	TRBJ2-3	CSVEDRTSSTDTQYF	TGCAGCGTTGAAGACAGGACATCTAGCACAGATACGCAGTATTTT
-	-	TRBV29-1	TRBJ1-1	CSVEYRRQPNTEAFF	TGCAGCGTTGAATATAGGAGACAGCCGAACACTGAAGCTTTCTTT
-	-	TRBV7-8	TRBJ1-2	CASSLGTRNGYTF	TGTGCCAGCAGCTTAGGGACACGCAATGGCTACACCTTC
many	-	TRBV5-5	TRBJ2-3	CASSRQEEVTDTQYF	TGTGCCAGCAGCCGACAGGAGGAGGTCACAGATACGCAGTATTTT
-	TRBD2	TRBV4-2	TRBJ2-7	CASSQMVAGAPYEQYF	TGTGCCAGCAGCCAAATGGTAGCGGGGGCCCCCTACGAGCAGTACTTC
-	-	TRBV5-6	TRBJ1-2	CASSLAGNLNYGYTF	TGTGCCAGCAGCTTGGCAGGGAACTTGAACTATGGCTACACCTTC
-	TRBD1	TRBV29-1	TRBJ2-7	CSVTGQGGYEQYF	TGCAGCGTCACGGGACAGGGGGGATACGAGCAGTACTTC
-	-	TRBV19	TRBJ2-4	CASSHRENIQYF	TGTGCCAGTAGTCACCGGGAAAACATTCAGTACTTC
-	-	TRBV9	TRBJ1-2	CASSQGGPSYGYTF	TGTGCCAGCAGCCAAGGGGGACCCTCGTATGGCTACACCTTC
-	-	TRBV2	TRBJ1-3	CASSDRGFSGNTIYF	TGTGCCAGCAGTGACAGGGGCTTCTCTGGAAACACCATATATTTT
once	-	TRBV2	TRBJ2-7	CASTLDFYEQYF	TGTGCCAGCACCCTGGACTTTTACGAGCAGTACTTC
-	TRBD2	TRBV5-1	TRBJ2-7	CASSRNSLGGRDEQYF	TGCGCCAGCAGCAGAAACAGCCTGGGAGGGAGGGACGAGCAGTACTTC
-	-	TRBV19	TRBJ2-7	CASRTPGSGSYEQYF	TGTGCCAGTAGGACCCCGGGTAGCGGCTCCTACGAGCAGTACTTC
-	-	TRBV12-3/TRBV12-4	TRBJ1-2	CASSLQGTYGYTF	TGTGCCAGCAGTTTGCAGGGTACCTATGGCTACACCTTC
-	TRBD1	TRBV9	TRBJ2-7	CASSPLRETGSSYEQYF	TGTGCCAGCAGCCCCCTACGCGAGACAGGGTCCTCCTACGAGCAGTACTTC
-	-	TRBV10-1	TRBJ2-3	CASSARDLLGARTDTQYF	TGCGCCAGCAGCGCCAGGGATCTCTTGGGGGCCCGCACAGATACGCAGTATTTT
-	TRBD1	TRBV6-5	TRBJ1-6	CASSDRGRNSPLHF	TGTGCCAGCAGCGACAGGGGCCGCAATTCACCCCTCCACTTT
once	-	TRBV2	TRBJ1-1	CASSAQGQGEAFF	TGTGCCAGCAGCGCGCAGGGTCAGGGTGAAGCTTTCTTT
-	TRBD2	TRBV30	TRBJ2-1	CAWTGGGALEQFF	TGTGCCTGGACTGGCGGGGGGGCTTTGGAGCAGTTCTTC
once	TRBD1	TRBV6-4	TRBJ1-2	CASSSFPGQVGGYTF	TGTGCCAGCAGCTCCTTCCCCGGACAGGTTGGTGGCTACACCTTC
-	TRBD1	TRBV6-5	TRBJ1-2	CASSYPRTGSGYGYTF	TGTGCCAGCAGTTATCCCCGGACAGGGTCGGGCTATGGCTACACCTTC
once	-	TRBV20-1	TRBJ1-2	CSASSAGWDGYTF	TGCAGTGCTAGTTCTGCAGGGTGGGATGGCTACACCTTC
-	-	TRBV5-1	TRBJ2-1	CASSILGGEQFF	TGCGCCAGCAGCATCCTGGGGGGTGAGCAGTTCTTC
-	-	TRBV7-2	TRBJ2-1	CASSLGAGNNEQFF	TGTGCCAGCAGCTTAGGTGCGGGGAACAATGAGCAGTTCTTC
-	-	TRBV6-1	TRBJ1-2	CASSEAPRSGGYTF	TGTGCCAGCAGTGAAGCGCCCAGATCGGGGGGCTACACCTTC
-	-	TRBV6-2/TRBV6-3	TRBJ2-2	CASSYSKHTGELFF	TGTGCCAGCAGTTACTCGAAGCACACCGGGGAGCTGTTTTTT
-	-	TRBV6-5	TRBJ2-7	CASTLTEYEQYF	TGTGCCAGCACCTTGACAGAATACGAGCAGTACTTC
-	-	TRBV24-1	TRBJ1-5	CATSVLGQGRQPQHF	TGTGCCACCAGTGTCCTGGGGCAGGGTCGACAGCCCCAGCATTTT
-	TRBD1	TRBV25-1	TRBJ2-4	CASSEGTGLKNIQYF	TGTGCCAGCAGTGAGGGGACAGGGCTCAAAAACATTCAGTACTTC
-	-	TRBV14	TRBJ2-7	CASSQGPRHRDLSYEQYF	TGTGCCAGCAGCCAAGGCCCTAGACACCGGGACTTGTCCTACGAGCAGTACTTC
-	-	TRBV24-1	TRBJ1-5	CATSGPGSNQPQHF	TGTGCCACCAGTGGCCCGGGGAGCAATCAGCCCCAGCATTTT
-	-	TRBV19	TRBJ1-5	CASSITGNQPQHF	TGTGCCAGTAGTATTACAGGGAATCAGCCCCAGCATTTT
-	-	TRBV5-1	TRBJ1-1	CASSLQEGKAFF	TGCGCCAGCAGCTTGCAAGAGGGAAAAGCTTTCTTT
-	-	TRBV29-1	TRBJ1-4	CSAGRTNEKLFF	TGCAGCGCTGGACGGACAAATGAAAAACTGTTTTTT
-	-	TRBV3-1/TRBV3-2	TRBJ1-2	CASSHSLAGSYTF	TGTGCCAGCAGCCATTCCCTGGCAGGGAGCTACACCTTC
-	-	TRBV19	TRBJ1-5	CASSIQGGGQPQHF	TGTGCCAGTAGTATACAAGGGGGAGGGCAGCCCCAGCATTTT
-	TRBD1	TRBV7-2	TRBJ1-1	CASSATGTGTEAFF	TGTGCCAGCAGCGCGACAGGGACGGGCACTGAAGCTTTCTTT
-	-	TRBV12-5	TRBJ1-5	CASGWQGGQPQHF	TGTGCTAGTGGTTGGCAGGGCGGACAGCCCCAGCATTTT
-	-	TRBV5-5	TRBJ2-7	CASSSVPQGSSYEQYF	TGTGCCAGCAGCTCCGTCCCTCAGGGGAGCTCCTACGAGCAGTACTTC
-	-	TRBV30	TRBJ1-1	CAWSPKYGGGPEAFF	TGTGCCTGGAGCCCTAAATACGGGGGGGGCCCTGAAGCTTTCTTT
-	-	TRBV6-2/TRBV6-3	TRBJ1-1	CASSTGWDTEAFF	TGTGCCAGCAGTACAGGGTGGGACACTGAAGCTTTCTTT
-	-	TRBV29-1	TRBJ1-2	CSVEWEGAGYGYTF	TGCAGCGTTGAATGGGAAGGGGCTGGCTATGGCTACACCTTC
-	-	TRBV2	TRBJ1-5	CASRREENSNQPQHF	TGTGCCAGCAGGCGGGAGGAGAATAGCAATCAGCCCCAGCATTTT
-	-	TRBV6-1	TRBJ2-7	CASSEAQVYEQYF	TGTGCCAGCAGTGAAGCTCAGGTCTACGAGCAGTACTTC
-	TRBD1	TRBV5-1	TRBJ2-1	CASSFRQGGYNEQFF	TGCGCCAGCAGCTTTCGACAGGGGGGGTACAATGAGCAGTTCTTC